This TCR beta chain is drawn from a study of cytomegalovirus exposure and HLA in healthy donors. Study-level points and caveats: Later work found that TCR association rates differed between HLA loci; DRB1 had the most and HLA-C the fewest. Serostatus for CMV was the only available immune exposure information.

This CDR3 contains 14 residues. V lost 1 base to trimming and J lost 8 bases; unmatched junction nucleotides: 2. CDR1 SEHNR and CDR2 FQNEAQ come from the germline V gene (reference sequence). Among the donors, all were healthy bone marrow donors. Though nominally healthy at sampling, donors likely had unrecorded immune exposures. The study ran its PCR with 60 Vbeta and 13 Jbeta primers. Clones were sequenced by immunoSEQ multiplex PCR, and TCRdb holds only the in-frame ones, with some missing. There are 100,000 to 150,000 clones in the sample; roughly 69% occur only once, and roughly 3% lies in the top ten. To note about this clone: What it binds is unknown.

V and J are TRBV7-9 and TRBJ1-2, with 12 bases aligning to TRBD1. The origin of this receptor is a human donor in good health. The sequencing input was PBMCs. CDR3 in amino acids: CASSLVGTGGGYTF. In DNA form, the CDR3 reads TGTGCCAGCAGCTTAGTTGGGACAGGGGGCGGCTACACCTTC.